The subject of this entry is one T cell receptor (beta chain). TCRdb passed the 5' RACE reads through MiXCR, listing each CDR3 protein once. The sample gives about 890,000 distinct CDR3 sequences, 12% of which show up once; about 1.5% is in the top ten. This specimen comes from a study of identical twins. Germline values: CDR1 DFQATT, CDR2 SNEGSKA (reference sequence). The V end was cut by 0 bases, the J end by 2 bases, with 19 bases between. The CDR3 covers 17 residues. The same sample was also studied in work on yellow fever vaccine responses in identical twins.

J is TRBJ1-2 and V is TRBV20-1; a weak D match, TRBD1 (5 bases). This clonotype was obtained from a woman younger than 30 in good health. Material: PBMCs. Here the CDR3 reads CSARDERQFTGNYGYTF. The CDR3 DNA follows: TGCAGTGCTAGAGATGAACGACAGTTCACCGGGAACTATGGCTACACCTTC.